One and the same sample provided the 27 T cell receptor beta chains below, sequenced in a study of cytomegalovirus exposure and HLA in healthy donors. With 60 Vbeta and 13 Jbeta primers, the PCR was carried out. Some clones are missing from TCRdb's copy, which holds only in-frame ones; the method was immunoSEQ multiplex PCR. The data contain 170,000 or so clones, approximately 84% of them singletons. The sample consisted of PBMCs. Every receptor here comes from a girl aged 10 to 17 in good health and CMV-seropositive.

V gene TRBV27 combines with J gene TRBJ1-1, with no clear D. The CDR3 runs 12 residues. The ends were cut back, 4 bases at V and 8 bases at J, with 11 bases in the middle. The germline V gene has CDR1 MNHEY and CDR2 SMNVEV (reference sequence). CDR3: CASSSVRGEAFF. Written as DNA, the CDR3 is TGTGCCAGCAGTTCCGTCCGAGGAGAAGCTTTCTTT.

CDR3 sequence reads: CSVRGGADEQYF. CDR3 DNA sequence: TGCAGCGTACGAGGAGGGGCAGACGAGCAGTACTTC. The rearrangement uses TRBV29-1 and TRBJ2-7, with D perhaps matching TRBD2 (6 bases). The length of the CDR3 is 12 residues. Germline V gene sequence: CDR1 SQVTM, CDR2 ANQGSEA. V was shortened by 6 bases and J by 5 bases, with 14 bases between the two germline ends.

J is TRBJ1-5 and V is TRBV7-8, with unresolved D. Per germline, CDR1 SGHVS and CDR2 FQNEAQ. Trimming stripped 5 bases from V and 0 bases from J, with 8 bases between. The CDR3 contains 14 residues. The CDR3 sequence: CASSHYDSNQPQHF. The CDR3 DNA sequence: TGTGCCAGCAGCCACTATGATAGCAATCAGCCCCAGCATTTT.

The CDR3 bases are TGTGCCAGCAGTACCCGAGTGGCTGGAAACACCATATATTTT. As protein: CASSTRVAGNTIYF. The V and J genes are TRBV6-6 and TRBJ1-3; D gene unclear. CDR3 length: 14 amino acids. The V gene's germline CDR1 is MNHNY and CDR2 SVGAGI (reference sequence). With 5 bases removed from V and 2 bases from J, the gap between germline ends came to 10 bases.

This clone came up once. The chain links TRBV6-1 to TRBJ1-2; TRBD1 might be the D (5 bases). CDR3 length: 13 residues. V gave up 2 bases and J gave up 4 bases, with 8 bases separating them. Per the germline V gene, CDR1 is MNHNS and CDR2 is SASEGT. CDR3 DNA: TGTGCCAGCAGTGAATGGGGCAGCTATGGCTACACCTTC. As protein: CASSEWGSYGYTF.

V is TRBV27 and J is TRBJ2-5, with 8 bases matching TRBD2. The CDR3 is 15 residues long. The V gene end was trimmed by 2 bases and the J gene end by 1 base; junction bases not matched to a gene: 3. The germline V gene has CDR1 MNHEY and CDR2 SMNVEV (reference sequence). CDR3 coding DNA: TGTGCCAGCAGTTTAGGCGGGGGGTTCCAAGAGACCCAGTACTTC. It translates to CASSLGGGFQETQYF.

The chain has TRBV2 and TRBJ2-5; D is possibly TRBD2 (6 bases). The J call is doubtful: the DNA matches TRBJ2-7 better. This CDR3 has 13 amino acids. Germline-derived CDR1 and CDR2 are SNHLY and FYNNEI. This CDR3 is CASRGTPAYEQYF. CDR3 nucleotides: TGTGCCAGCAGGGGGACTCCCGCCTACGAGCAGTACTTC.

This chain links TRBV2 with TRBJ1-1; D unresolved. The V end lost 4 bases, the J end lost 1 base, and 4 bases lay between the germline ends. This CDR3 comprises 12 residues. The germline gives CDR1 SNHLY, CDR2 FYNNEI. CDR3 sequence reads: CASSVGNTEAFF. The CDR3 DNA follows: TGTGCCAGCAGTGTCGGGAACACTGAAGCTTTCTTT.

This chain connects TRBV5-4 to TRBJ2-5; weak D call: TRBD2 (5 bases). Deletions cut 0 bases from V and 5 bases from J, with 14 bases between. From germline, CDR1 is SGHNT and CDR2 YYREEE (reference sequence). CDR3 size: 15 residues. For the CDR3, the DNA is TGTGCCAGCAGCTTGGAATTGAGGGTCTTCGAGACCCAGTACTTC. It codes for CASSLELRVFETQYF.

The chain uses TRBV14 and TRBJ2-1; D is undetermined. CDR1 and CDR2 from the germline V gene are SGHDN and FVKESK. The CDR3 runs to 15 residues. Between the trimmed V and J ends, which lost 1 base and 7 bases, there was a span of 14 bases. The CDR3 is CASSQGLATLNEQFF. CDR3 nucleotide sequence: TGTGCCAGCAGCCAAGGGTTAGCCACGTTGAATGAGCAGTTCTTC.

The CDR3 bases are TGTGCCCAAACTAGCGACTCCTACAATGAGCAGTTCTTC. It specifies CAQTSDSYNEQFF. The chain has TRBV30 and TRBJ2-1; 7 nucleotides agree with TRBD2. The CDR3 is 13 amino acids. Germline loops: CDR1 GTSNPN, CDR2 SVGIG (reference sequence). Trimming removed 8 bases from V and 0 bases from J; junction bases left unmatched: 4.

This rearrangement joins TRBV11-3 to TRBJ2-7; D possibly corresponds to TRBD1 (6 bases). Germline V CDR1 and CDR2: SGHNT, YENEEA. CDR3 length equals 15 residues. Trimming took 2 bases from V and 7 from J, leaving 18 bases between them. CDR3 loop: CASSLFRGSPLEQYF. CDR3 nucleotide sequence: TGTGCCAGCAGCTTATTCAGGGGCAGTCCCTTGGAGCAGTACTTC.

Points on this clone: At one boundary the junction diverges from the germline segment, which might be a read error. CDR3 protein: CAWSVSAPGSQGF. The CDR3 DNA is TGTGCCTGGAGTGTATCCGCCCCCGGCAGCCAGGGCTTC. The V call is TRBV30, the J call TRBJ2-7; D might be TRBD1 (5 bases). The CDR3 contains 13 residues. Germline V gene lookup returns CDR1 GTSNPN and CDR2 SVGIG (reference sequence).

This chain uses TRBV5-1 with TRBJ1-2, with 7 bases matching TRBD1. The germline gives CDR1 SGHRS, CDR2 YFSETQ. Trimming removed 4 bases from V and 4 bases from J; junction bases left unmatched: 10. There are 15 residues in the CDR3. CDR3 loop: CASSISRQGLYGYTF. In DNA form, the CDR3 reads TGCGCCAGCAGCATCAGTCGACAGGGCCTCTATGGCTACACCTTC.

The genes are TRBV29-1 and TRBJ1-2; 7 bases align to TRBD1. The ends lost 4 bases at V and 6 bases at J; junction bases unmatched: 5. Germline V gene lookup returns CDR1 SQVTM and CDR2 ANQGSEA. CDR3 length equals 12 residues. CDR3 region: CSVAGTADGYTF. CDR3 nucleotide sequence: TGCAGCGTTGCAGGGACAGCCGATGGCTACACCTTC.

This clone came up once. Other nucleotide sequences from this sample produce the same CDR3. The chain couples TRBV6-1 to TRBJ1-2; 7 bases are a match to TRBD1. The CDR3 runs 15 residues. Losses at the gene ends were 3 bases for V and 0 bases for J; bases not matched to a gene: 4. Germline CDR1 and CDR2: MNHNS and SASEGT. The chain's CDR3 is CASSELTGPNYGYTF. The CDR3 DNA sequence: TGTGCCAGCAGTGAGCTGACAGGGCCTAACTATGGCTACACCTTC.

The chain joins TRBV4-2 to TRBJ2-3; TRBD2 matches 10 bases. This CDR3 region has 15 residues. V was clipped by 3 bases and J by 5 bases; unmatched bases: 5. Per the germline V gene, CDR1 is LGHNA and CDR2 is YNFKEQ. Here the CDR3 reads CASSQLLAGQDTQYF. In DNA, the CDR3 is TGTGCCAGCAGCCAGTTACTAGCGGGGCAAGATACGCAGTATTTT.

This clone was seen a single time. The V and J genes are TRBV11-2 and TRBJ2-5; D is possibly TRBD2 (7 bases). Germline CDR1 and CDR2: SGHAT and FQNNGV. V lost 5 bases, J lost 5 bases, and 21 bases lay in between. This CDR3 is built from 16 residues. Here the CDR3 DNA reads TGTGCCAGCAGCCTCGTGGGGGGGGCCTACTTGGAGACCCAGTACTTC. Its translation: CASSLVGGAYLETQYF.

The CDR3 DNA is TGTGCCAGCTCAGAGACAGGGGGCGCGGACACTGAAGCTTTCTTT. It encodes CASSETGGADTEAFF. This chain connects TRBV18 to TRBJ1-1, with TRBD1 matching 10 bases. Germline CDR1 KGHSH, CDR2 LQKENI. V lost 5 bases, J lost 3 bases, and 6 bases stayed unmatched. CDR3 length: 15 amino acids.

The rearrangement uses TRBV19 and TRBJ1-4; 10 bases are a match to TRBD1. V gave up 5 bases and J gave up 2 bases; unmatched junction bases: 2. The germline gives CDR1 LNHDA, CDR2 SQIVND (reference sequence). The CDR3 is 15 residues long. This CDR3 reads CASSPTGGTNEKLFF. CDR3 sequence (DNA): TGTGCCAGTAGTCCGACAGGGGGCACTAATGAAAAACTGTTTTTT.

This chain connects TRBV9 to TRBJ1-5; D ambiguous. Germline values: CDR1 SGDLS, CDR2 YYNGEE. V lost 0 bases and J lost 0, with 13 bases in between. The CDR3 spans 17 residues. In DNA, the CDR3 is TGTGCCAGCAGCGTAGGCCGACGGAGCTATAGCAATCAGCCCCAGCATTTT. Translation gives CASSVGRRSYSNQPQHF.

The CDR3 sequence is CASSLDRRGQYF. The CDR3 coding sequence is TGTGCCAGCAGCTTGGACAGGCGTGGGCAGTACTTC. This chain connects TRBV5-8 to TRBJ2-7, with a weak D call TRBD1 (5 bases). Germline V gives CDR1 SGHTS, CDR2 YDEGEE. V dropped 0 bases and J dropped 9 bases, with 10 bases sitting between them. The CDR3 runs 12 residues.

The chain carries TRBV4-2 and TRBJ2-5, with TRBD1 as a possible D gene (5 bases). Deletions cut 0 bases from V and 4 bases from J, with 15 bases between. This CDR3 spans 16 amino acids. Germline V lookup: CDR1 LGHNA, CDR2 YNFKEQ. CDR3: CASSQDQTLGRETQYF. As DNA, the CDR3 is TGTGCCAGCAGCCAAGATCAGACTCTGGGGCGAGAGACCCAGTACTTC.

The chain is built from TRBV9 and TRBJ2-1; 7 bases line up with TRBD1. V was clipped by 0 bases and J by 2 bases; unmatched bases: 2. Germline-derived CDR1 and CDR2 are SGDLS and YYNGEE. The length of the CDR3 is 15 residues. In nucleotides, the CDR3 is TGTGCCAGCAGCGTAGAAGGGACAGCCTACAATGAGCAGTTCTTC. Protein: CASSVEGTAYNEQFF.

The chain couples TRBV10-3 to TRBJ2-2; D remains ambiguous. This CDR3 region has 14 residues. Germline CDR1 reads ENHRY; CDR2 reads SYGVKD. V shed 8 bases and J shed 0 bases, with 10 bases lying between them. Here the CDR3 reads CAIRRVTNTGELFF. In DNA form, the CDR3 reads TGTGCCATCCGACGGGTAACGAACACCGGGGAGCTGTTTTTT.

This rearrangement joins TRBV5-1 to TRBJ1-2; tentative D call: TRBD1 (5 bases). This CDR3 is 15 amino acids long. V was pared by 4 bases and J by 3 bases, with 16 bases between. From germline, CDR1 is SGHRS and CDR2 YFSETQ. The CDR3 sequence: CASSPNSAGDYGYTF. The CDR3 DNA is TGCGCCAGCAGCCCGAATTCGGCGGGGGACTATGGCTACACCTTC.

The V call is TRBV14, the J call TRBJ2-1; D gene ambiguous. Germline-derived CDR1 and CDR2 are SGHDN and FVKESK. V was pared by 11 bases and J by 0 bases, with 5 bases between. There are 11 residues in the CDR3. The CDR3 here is CAGGSYNEQFF. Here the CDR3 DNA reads TGTGCCGGCGGCTCCTACAATGAGCAGTTCTTC.